The clone carrying this T cell receptor (beta chain) showed up just a few times. The CDR3 runs to 13 residues. CDR1 LNHDA and CDR2 SQIVND come from the germline V gene (reference sequence). V was shortened by 3 bases and J by 4 bases, with 9 bases between the two germline ends. The sample belongs to a study of blood T cell repertoires in COVID-19. As for the study in general: Sites in the United States, Italy and Spain provided acute and convalescent COVID-19 samples. Sample material is recorded as cDNA or gDNA derived from T cells, B-cell-depleted T cells, or PBMCs.

As handled by the study authors: Reference gene primers were amplified, and this amplification served to estimate nucleated cell counts. Profiling relied on immunoSEQ multiplex PCR, and the TCRdb table lists in-frame clones only, not all of them. D and trimming were read from the DNA, whereas the V and J calls and clone size are those reported in that table. The sample carries 60,000 or so clones, roughly 83% recorded once. Seattle-derived patients entered the study during active infection and were followed longitudinally. The chain is built from TRBV19 and TRBJ1-1, with D maybe TRBD1 (5 bases). Sequenced: peripheral blood. This clonotype was sampled from a young man with COVID-19, enrolled during active disease. The CDR3: CASSIVGLTEAFF. CDR3 in DNA: TGTGCCAGTAGTATCGTGGGGCTCACTGAAGCTTTCTTT.